The rows below give T cell receptor beta chains drawn from one sample of a study of blood T cells in healthy people across ages. TCRdb called the 5' RACE reads again in MiXCR, with one record for every CDR3 protein. The sample consists of 630,000 or so distinct CDR3 sequences, 25% to 35% of them appearing once. Sequenced: blood. Source of these receptors: an elderly woman in good health. Each CDR3 is given with its conserved first and last residue. A D gene is named only where the DNA matches it firmly. Not every row has a clone size; where given, it reads once, few, many or a size class.

TRBV5-1	-	TRBJ2-7	-	CASSISQTYEQYF	TGCGCCAGCAGCATCTCTCAAACCTACGAGCAGTACTTC
TRBV12-3/TRBV12-4	many	TRBJ2-7	-	CASSLKEYEQYF	TGTGCCAGCAGTTTAAAGGAGTACGAGCAGTACTTC
TRBV7-2	-	TRBJ2-3	TRBD2	CASSLARGISTDTQYF	TGTGCCAGCAGCTTAGCGCGGGGGATCAGCACAGATACGCAGTATTTT
TRBV30	few	TRBJ2-7	TRBD2	CAWSPGLAVREIQYF	TGTGCCTGGTCACCGGGACTAGCGGTACGAGAGATCCAGTACTTC
TRBV7-6	many	TRBJ2-3	-	CASSLWTTATDTQYF	TGTGCCAGCAGCTTATGGACGACGGCCACAGATACGCAGTATTTT
TRBV5-1	many	TRBJ2-7	-	CASSLGQRTYEQYF	TGCGCCAGCAGCTTGGGACAGAGAACCTACGAGCAGTACTTC
TRBV9	many	TRBJ1-1	TRBD1	CASSATGLNTEAFF	TGTGCCAGCAGCGCGACAGGGCTTAACACTGAAGCTTTCTTT
TRBV12-3/TRBV12-4	many	TRBJ1-1	-	CASSWQMNTEAFF	TGTGCCAGCAGTTGGCAGATGAACACTGAAGCTTTCTTT
TRBV24-1	once	TRBJ1-5	TRBD1	CATSDGGQGGQPQHF	TGTGCCACCAGTGATGGGGGACAGGGAGGACAGCCCCAGCATTTT
TRBV27	many	TRBJ2-1	TRBD2	CASSLGRRGANRYEQFF	TGTGCCAGCAGTTTAGGAAGGCGGGGGGCGAATAGGTATGAGCAGTTCTTC
TRBV7-2	-	TRBJ1-6	-	CASLLRWRDSPLHF	TGTGCCAGCCTCCTGCGGTGGAGGGATTCACCCCTCCACTTT
TRBV5-8	-	TRBJ2-2	-	CASSLALRKAAGELFF	TGTGCCAGCAGCTTGGCCTTGAGAAAGGCCGCCGGGGAGCTGTTTTTT
TRBV7-9	-	TRBJ2-3	TRBD1	CARAGGQELDTQYF	TGTGCCAGGGCCGGAGGACAGGAGTTAGATACGCAGTATTTT
TRBV6-5	many	TRBJ1-4	TRBD1	CASSYSGDREEKLFF	TGTGCCAGCAGTTACTCGGGGGACAGGGAGGAAAAACTGTTTTTT
TRBV20-1	-	TRBJ1-6	TRBD1	CSAEGDSSYNSPLHF	TGCAGTGCTGAAGGGGACAGCTCCTATAATTCACCCCTCCACTTT
TRBV20-1	-	TRBJ2-5	TRBD1	CSARDAGQGRHEQYF	TGCAGTGCTAGAGACGCGGGACAGGGTAGGCATGAGCAGTACTTC
TRBV4-1	-	TRBJ2-5	-	CASSQEYEGWVTQYF	TGCGCCAGCAGCCAAGAGTACGAGGGATGGGTGACCCAGTACTTC
TRBV2	many	TRBJ2-3	TRBD2	CASSGPGLGRPGTQYF	TGTGCCAGCAGCGGACCGGGACTAGGCCGACCGGGTACGCAGTATTTT
TRBV7-2	-	TRBJ2-1	-	CASSLASDNEQFF	TGTGCCAGCAGCTTAGCGAGTGACAATGAACAGTTCTTC
TRBV5-1	-	TRBJ1-2	-	CTSSAGAQGGYTF	TGCACCAGCAGTGCCGGTGCGCAAGGGGGCTACACCTTC